These 28 T cell receptor beta chains were sequenced from one sample in a study of human CD8 memory T cell subsets. UMI-labeled 5' RACE was used to make TCR beta libraries. TCRdb re-called the 5' RACE reads; one entry per CDR3 protein, DNA not given. This listing includes around 19,000 distinct CDR3 sequences. Sequenced sample: CD8+ T cells from PBMCs. These receptors came from a human donor in good health.

The rearrangement links TRBV7-8 to TRBJ2-1; the D call of TRBD1 rests on TCRdb alone, since no DNA is present to check it. Per the germline V gene, CDR1 is SGHVS and CDR2 is FQNEAQ. The CDR3 totals 16 residues. CDR3 in amino acids: CASSLPPGQASNEQFF.

The chain has TRBV10-3 and TRBJ1-1; the D call of TRBD1 rests on TCRdb alone, since no DNA is present to check it. The CDR3 extends over 14 amino acids. The germline gives CDR1 ENHRY, CDR2 SYGVKD. The CDR3 spells CAISDNRANTEAFF.

The CDR3 loop is CASSPLSNEQFF. V gene TRBV9 combines with J gene TRBJ2-1; TCRdb designates TRBD1, a call that cannot be tested without DNA. CDR1 and CDR2 from the germline V gene are SGDLS and YYNGEE. This CDR3 is built from 12 residues.

The chain carries TRBV20-1 and TRBJ2-1; TCRdb selects TRBD2, and the lack of DNA leaves this call unchecked. CDR1 DFQATT and CDR2 SNEGSKA come from the germline V gene (reference sequence). The CDR3 has 16 amino acids. The chain's CDR3 is CSARDLVAGVSNEQFF.

The CDR3: CASSLPRTGGVEKLFF. The chain couples TRBV7-9 to TRBJ1-4; TCRdb's assignment of TRBD1 cannot be checked, as there is no DNA. The CDR3 consists of 16 residues. Germline V gene sequence: CDR1 SEHNR, CDR2 FQNEAQ (reference sequence).

This chain links TRBV19 with TRBJ2-2; TCRdb calls TRBD2, which cannot be checked without DNA. CDR1 is LNHDA, CDR2 SQIVND, per germline (reference sequence). The CDR3 sequence is 17 residues long. The CDR3 protein is CASSITSGSSGTGELFF.

V and J are TRBV6-2 or TRBV6-3 and TRBJ2-7. CDR1 is MNHEY and CDR2 is SVGEGT in the germline V gene. This CDR3 is built from 12 residues. The CDR3 is CASGVGFNEQYF.

J is TRBJ2-7 and V is TRBV6-2 or TRBV6-3; without DNA, the TCRdb call of TRBD2 cannot be checked. The germline V gene has CDR1 MNHEY and CDR2 SVGEGT. The CDR3 contains 16 residues. This chain's CDR3 is CASSYLASGSSYEQYF.

This sequence joins TRBV7-9 and TRBJ2-3; no DNA is available, so the TRBD1 call from TCRdb remains unchecked. The CDR3 loop spans 17 amino acids. The germline V gene has CDR1 SEHNR and CDR2 FQNEAQ (reference sequence). The CDR3 loop is CASSPPGRGSLTDTQYF.

The V call is TRBV10-3, the J call TRBJ2-3; no DNA is available, so the TRBD1 call from TCRdb remains unchecked. CDR1 and CDR2 (germline): ENHRY, SYGVKD. This CDR3 region has 17 residues. The CDR3 sequence: CAISDLGNSPGADTQYF.

The chain has TRBV3-1 and TRBJ1-4. CDR1 is LGHDT, CDR2 YNNKEL, per germline (reference sequence). The CDR3 runs to 12 residues. The chain's CDR3 is CAACTTGEKLFF.

The chain links TRBV4-1 to TRBJ2-3; the D gene TCRdb calls, TRBD2, cannot be checked with no DNA. The CDR3 covers 16 residues. CDR1 is MGHRA and CDR2 is YSYEKL in the germline V gene. This CDR3 is CASSQRLAGSTDTQYF.

The CDR3: CASSPPSTDTQYF. The chain recombines TRBV4-1 with TRBJ2-3. CDR1 is MGHRA and CDR2 is YSYEKL in the germline V gene. There are 13 residues in the CDR3.

The chain carries TRBV5-4 and TRBJ2-1; the D call from TCRdb, TRBD2, cannot be confirmed without DNA. Germline V CDR1 and CDR2: SGHNT, YYREEE (reference sequence). CDR3 size: 15 residues. CDR3 sequence: CASSLVDSGGREQFF.

The chain carries TRBV7-9 and TRBJ2-4; TCRdb names TRBD2, which stays unverified in the absence of DNA. The CDR3 is 16 residues long. In germline, CDR1 is SEHNR, CDR2 FQNEAQ (reference sequence). The CDR3 loop reads CASSSSASRAKNIQYF.

The chain combines TRBV28 with TRBJ2-3; TCRdb returns TRBD1, unconfirmable since there is no DNA. The CDR3 is made up of 15 amino acids. The germline gives CDR1 MDHEN, CDR2 SYDVKM. The CDR3 protein is CASSGDNPSTDTQYF.

V and J are TRBV6-2 or TRBV6-3 and TRBJ2-3; TCRdb selects TRBD2, and the lack of DNA leaves this call unchecked. In germline, CDR1 is MNHEY, CDR2 SVGEGT. The CDR3 has 17 residues. CDR3 in amino acids: CASSYSIMRQGADTQYF.

The chain uses TRBV7-2 and TRBJ2-3; TCRdb reports TRBD2, a call that lacks DNA to check it against. The CDR3 has 17 amino acids. Germline assignment: CDR1 SGHTA and CDR2 FQGNSA. The CDR3: CASSPQVGRELIDTQYF.

The CDR3 is CASNPRDWVETQYF. The chain combines TRBV5-1 with TRBJ2-5; there is no DNA to check the TCRdb D call of TRBD1. This CDR3 has 14 residues. The germline gives CDR1 SGHRS, CDR2 YFSETQ.

This chain connects TRBV6-2 or TRBV6-3 to TRBJ2-3; the D call of TRBD2 rests on TCRdb alone, since no DNA is present to check it. Germline-derived CDR1 and CDR2 are MNHEY and SVGEGT. CDR3 length equals 19 residues. This CDR3 reads CASSYSTGFERGSTDTQYF.

The chain combines TRBV15 with TRBJ2-7; TCRdb's D call of TRBD1 is untestable without DNA. This CDR3 comprises 13 residues. Germline values: CDR1 LNHNV, CDR2 YYDKDF (reference sequence). The CDR3 loop reads CATRYTGVHEQYF.

The J gene is TRBJ1-5, the V gene TRBV7-9. CDR3 length: 14 residues. Germline V gene sequence: CDR1 SEHNR, CDR2 FQNEAQ (reference sequence). The chain's CDR3 is CASSATQSNQPQHF.

The chain couples TRBV11-2 to TRBJ2-7; TCRdb designates TRBD2, a call that cannot be tested without DNA. The CDR3 runs 14 residues. Germline V gives CDR1 SGHAT, CDR2 FQNNGV. CDR3: CASSQLAGAYEQYF.

V is TRBV7-9 and J is TRBJ2-1; as DNA is missing, the TRBD2 call by TCRdb cannot be tested. The CDR3 has 16 amino acids. Germline V gives CDR1 SEHNR, CDR2 FQNEAQ (reference sequence). This chain's CDR3 is CASSYGGSGSLGEQFF.

The rearrangement joins TRBV6-2 or TRBV6-3 to TRBJ1-1. CDR3 length: 13 amino acids. Germline-derived CDR1 and CDR2 are MNHEY and SVGEGT. This CDR3 is CASSYEKVTEAFF.

V gene TRBV28 combines with J gene TRBJ2-1; there is no DNA to check the TCRdb D call of TRBD1. Per the germline V gene, CDR1 is MDHEN and CDR2 is SYDVKM. The CDR3 extends over 16 amino acids. The CDR3 region is CASSPTGAGGLNEQFF.

The chain couples TRBV28 to TRBJ2-2. CDR1 and CDR2 (germline): MDHEN, SYDVKM. The CDR3 contains 13 residues. This CDR3 is CASSSVWVGELFF.

This chain links TRBV6-5 with TRBJ2-1; TCRdb indicates TRBD2, and absent DNA this call remains unverified. Germline loops: CDR1 MNHEY, CDR2 SVGAGI. CDR3 length: 16 residues. This chain's CDR3 is CASSYLEGSSYNEQFF.